This is a list of T cell receptor beta chains from one sample in a study of PD-L1 blockade in urothelial cancer. Produced via immunoSEQ multiplex PCR; TCRdb's table is partial and in-frame only. This table has approximately 91,000 clones, approximately 87% appearing once. The sequencing used PBMCs, collected around atezolizumab (anti-PD-L1) treatment. The receptors originated from a man aged 65 to 79 with urothelial cancer. Both conserved end residues are part of each CDR3. The D gene is left open where the match is weak. Clone size is stated in some rows and not others, as once, few, many or a class when expanded.

J: TRBJ2-3; D: -; V: TRBV7-8; size: -; CDR3: CASSLVGGRTDTQYF; DNA: TGTGCCAGCAGCTTAGTCGGGGGGCGCACAGATACGCAGTATTTT
J: TRBJ1-2; D: -; V: TRBV27; size: -; CDR3: CASSLSENYGYTF; DNA: TGTGCCAGCAGTTTATCGGAGAACTATGGCTACACCTTC
J: TRBJ2-1; D: TRBD2; V: TRBV5-8; size: once; CDR3: CASRGTSGEAYNEQFF; DNA: TGTGCCAGCAGAGGGACTAGCGGGGAAGCCTACAATGAGCAGTTCTTC
J: TRBJ1-1; D: -; V: TRBV6-1; size: -; CDR3: CASSMTRRDTEAFF; DNA: TGTGCCAGCAGTATGACACGCAGGGACACTGAAGCTTTCTTT
J: TRBJ2-3; D: TRBD2; V: TRBV11-3; size: -; CDR3: CASSFPRGSGGSTDTQYF; DNA: TGTGCCAGCAGCTTTCCTAGGGGGAGCGGGGGAAGCACAGATACGCAGTATTTT
J: TRBJ2-2; D: TRBD1; V: TRBV19; size: -; CDR3: CASSIGPGQGDTGELFF; DNA: TGTGCCAGTAGTATAGGTCCCGGACAGGGGGACACCGGGGAGCTGTTTTTT
J: TRBJ1-6; D: -; V: TRBV10-1; size: few; CDR3: CAPGGGAENSPLHF; DNA: TGCGCCCCCGGGGGGGGTGCGGAGAATTCACCCCTCCACTTT
J: TRBJ2-7; D: -; V: TRBV5-1; size: -; CDR3: CASSLAAGVSYEQYF; DNA: TGCGCCAGCAGCTTGGCCGCAGGGGTGTCCTACGAGCAGTACTTC
J: TRBJ2-2; D: -; V: TRBV19; size: -; CDR3: CASSKEPRTGELFF; DNA: TGTGCCAGTAGTAAAGAACCCAGGACCGGGGAGCTGTTTTTT
J: TRBJ2-2; D: TRBD2; V: TRBV5-4; size: -; CDR3: CASSPAGGARTGELFF; DNA: TGTGCCAGCAGCCCGGCGGGGGGCGCTAGGACCGGGGAGCTGTTTTTT
J: TRBJ1-6; D: TRBD1; V: TRBV5-4; size: -; CDR3: CASSLGGGQGSSPLHF; DNA: TGTGCCAGCAGCTTGGGAGGGGGACAGGGTAGTTCACCCCTCCACTTT
J: TRBJ2-1; D: TRBD2; V: TRBV7-6; size: -; CDR3: CASSPGLASNEQFF; DNA: TGTGCCAGCAGCCCAGGACTAGCGAGCAATGAGCAGTTCTTC
J: TRBJ2-3; D: TRBD2; V: TRBV6-1; size: -; CDR3: CASMAREAGDTQYF; DNA: TGTGCCAGCATGGCGCGGGAGGCTGGAGATACGCAGTATTTT
J: TRBJ2-7; D: TRBD1; V: TRBV7-2; size: -; CDR3: CASSHRDRPYEQYF; DNA: TGTGCCAGCAGCCACCGGGACAGACCCTACGAGCAGTACTTC
J: TRBJ2-4; D: -; V: TRBV7-7; size: few; CDR3: CASRNSGLIAKNIQYF; DNA: TGTGCCAGCAGAAACTCGGGACTCATAGCCAAAAACATTCAGTACTTC
J: TRBJ2-3; D: TRBD1; V: TRBV29-1; size: medium-sized; CDR3: CSGLSTGPQYTDTQYF; DNA: TGCAGCGGGCTTTCGACAGGGCCCCAATACACAGATACGCAGTATTTT
J: TRBJ2-5; D: -; V: TRBV11-2; size: medium-sized; CDR3: CASSFDSLLETQYF; DNA: TGTGCCAGCAGCTTCGACAGCCTATTAGAGACCCAGTACTTC
J: TRBJ2-3; D: -; V: TRBV21-1; size: -; CDR3: CASSKGGGRPGTDTQYF; DNA: TGTGCCAGCAGCAAAGGCGGGGGGCGACCGGGGACAGATACGCAGTATTTT
J: TRBJ2-3; D: TRBD1; V: TRBV10-3; size: -; CDR3: CAISESGTGARDTQYF; DNA: TGTGCCATCAGTGAGTCCGGGACAGGGGCCAGAGATACGCAGTATTTT
J: TRBJ1-1; D: -; V: TRBV2; size: -; CDR3: CASRGPTGMNTEAFF; DNA: TGTGCCAGCAGGGGCCCGACAGGCATGAACACTGAAGCTTTCTTT
J: TRBJ1-1; D: -; V: TRBV19; size: -; CDR3: CASSMGRGLNTEAFF; DNA: TGTGCCAGTAGTATGGGTAGGGGGTTGAACACTGAAGCTTTCTTT
J: TRBJ1-1; D: TRBD1; V: TRBV29-1; size: few; CDR3: CSVETGSAFF; DNA: TGCAGCGTTGAGACAGGGTCGGCTTTCTTT
J: TRBJ2-3; D: TRBD2; V: TRBV5-1; size: once; CDR3: CASSLNPGGSTDTQYF; DNA: TGCGCCAGCAGCCTGAACCCCGGGGGGAGCACAGATACGCAGTATTTT
J: TRBJ1-6; D: TRBD1; V: TRBV19; size: few; CDR3: CASSPRTGGMDSPLHF; DNA: TGTGCCAGTAGTCCCCGGACAGGGGGCATGGATTCACCCCTCCACTTT
J: TRBJ2-3; D: TRBD2; V: TRBV6-5; size: -; CDR3: CASSSIAGGPTDTQYF; DNA: TGTGCCAGCAGTTCTATAGCGGGGGGGCCGACAGATACGCAGTATTTT
J: TRBJ1-2; D: -; V: TRBV6-5; size: -; CDR3: CASSSGQGGDGYTF; DNA: TGTGCCAGCAGTTCGGGGCAGGGAGGGGATGGCTACACCTTC